A single sample is the source of the 12 T cell receptor beta chains below, sequenced in a study of cytomegalovirus exposure and HLA in healthy donors. Primers: 60 Vbeta forward and 13 Jbeta reverse. Sequencing used immunoSEQ multiplex PCR; TCRdb keeps in-frame clones, though not all of them. The sample holds some 130,000 clones, 70% to 85% seen once. Material: PBMCs. The receptor source for this set is a male donor in good health and CMV-seropositive.

Turning to this clone: Germline and junction disagree at one end, which may indicate a read error. The V gene is TRBV7-9, the J gene TRBJ2-1, with 14 bases lining up with TRBD2. CDR1 and CDR2 (germline): SEHNR, FQNEAQ (reference sequence). The CDR3 consists of 18 residues. The CDR3 DNA sequence: TGTTCCAGCAGCCTCGGACTAGCGGGGGGCTTGTACTACAATGAGCAGTTCTTC. Encoded protein: CSSSLGLAGGLYYNEQFF.

J is TRBJ1-1 and V is TRBV18, with D possibly TRBD1 on 6 matching bases. V lost 3 bases, J lost 0 bases, and 11 bases lay in between. The CDR3 contains 15 residues. Germline V lookup: CDR1 KGHSH, CDR2 LQKENI. As DNA, the CDR3 is TGTGCCAGCTCACCGGTACAGGGAATGAACACTGAAGCTTTCTTT. As protein: CASSPVQGMNTEAFF.

This clone has just one count. The rearrangement joins TRBV7-9 to TRBJ1-2; 8 bases are a match to TRBD1. Germline CDR1 and CDR2: SEHNR and FQNEAQ (reference sequence). The CDR3 is 15 residues long. The V and J ends lost 7 bases and 3 bases, in that order; junction bases with no gene match: 10. The CDR3 spells CASTLGAGGDYGYTF. Here the CDR3 DNA reads TGTGCCAGCACCCTAGGGGCAGGGGGCGACTATGGCTACACCTTC.

The V and J genes are TRBV19 and TRBJ1-2; 7 bases agree with TRBD1. This CDR3 contains 14 residues. Germline V gene data show CDR1 as LNHDA and CDR2 as SQIVND (reference sequence). Trimming at V came to 2 bases and at J to 6 bases, leaving 6 bases not matched to a gene. CDR3: CASSILSGQHGYTF. DNA for the CDR3: TGTGCCAGTAGTATATTATCGGGACAGCATGGCTACACCTTC.

This clone has just one count. This chain connects TRBV9 to TRBJ2-7; 8 bases are shared with TRBD2. CDR1 SGDLS and CDR2 YYNGEE come from the germline V gene. J was trimmed by 2 bases and V by 3 bases; bases with no gene match: 16. The CDR3 has 18 amino acids. The CDR3 sequence is CASSATANRGGLTYEQYF. The CDR3 nucleotides are TGTGCCAGCAGCGCAACTGCTAATCGGGGGGGCTTGACCTACGAGCAGTACTTC.

The genes are TRBV7-7 and TRBJ2-7; perhaps TRBD2 as D (7 bases). This CDR3 comprises 15 residues. CDR1 is SSHAT and CDR2 is FNYEAQ in the germline V gene (reference sequence). Trimming pared 2 bases from V and 1 base from J, leaving 12 bases between. The CDR3 region is CASSLLRGPSYEQYF. The CDR3 nucleotides are TGTGCCAGCAGCTTATTGCGGGGGCCGTCCTACGAGCAGTACTTC.

This chain links TRBV5-4 with TRBJ1-1, with 7 bases aligning to TRBD1. In germline, CDR1 is SGHNT, CDR2 YYREEE (reference sequence). The ends lost 4 bases at V and 6 bases at J; junction bases unmatched: 12. This CDR3 contains 15 residues. The chain's CDR3 is CASSAPTGTGSEAFF. In nucleotides, the CDR3 is TGTGCCAGCAGCGCTCCGACAGGGACGGGGTCTGAAGCTTTCTTT.

The chain is built from TRBV5-4 and TRBJ1-4; 10 bases are a match to TRBD1. V was clipped by 4 bases and J by 7 bases; unmatched bases: 13. The CDR3 is 17 residues long. Germline V gives CDR1 SGHNT, CDR2 YYREEE (reference sequence). The CDR3 loop reads CASSHSGQGVFAEKLFF. The CDR3 nucleotides read TGTGCCAGCAGCCATTCAGGACAGGGGGTTTTTGCTGAAAAACTGTTTTTT.

The CDR3 sequence is CASSPGGGGPQIYEQYF. As DNA, the CDR3 is TGTGCCAGCAGTCCTGGGGGGGGAGGGCCTCAAATATACGAGCAGTACTTC. This chain uses TRBV27 with TRBJ2-7, with 7 bases that match TRBD2. Germline assignment: CDR1 MNHEY and CDR2 SMNVEV (reference sequence). V shed 5 bases and J 4 bases; nucleotides not matched to a gene: 17. There are 17 residues in the CDR3.

This clone was seen just once. The rearrangement uses TRBV6-4 and TRBJ2-2; 10 nucleotides line up with TRBD2. V lost 5 bases to trimming and J lost 7 bases; unmatched junction nucleotides: 7. The germline V gene has CDR1 MRHNA and CDR2 SNTAGT. This CDR3 is built from 15 residues. CDR3 protein: CASSPTSGVSGELFF. The CDR3 region has the DNA TGTGCCAGCAGTCCAACTAGCGGGGTGAGCGGGGAGCTGTTTTTT.

The chain joins TRBV9 to TRBJ2-2, with TRBD2 matching over 7 bases. Germline V gene sequence: CDR1 SGDLS, CDR2 YYNGEE. With 0 bases clipped from V and 4 bases from J, the junction kept 3 bases outside the gene matches. The CDR3 has 15 residues. This chain's CDR3 is CASSVGGEGTGELFF. The CDR3 DNA reads TGTGCCAGCAGCGTAGGCGGGGAGGGCACCGGGGAGCTGTTTTTT.

The rearrangement uses TRBV6-4 and TRBJ2-2; 8 nucleotides align to TRBD2. Germline V lookup: CDR1 MRHNA, CDR2 SNTAGT. J was trimmed by 3 bases and V by 6 bases; bases with no gene match: 12. The CDR3 has 17 amino acids. CDR3 DNA sequence: TGTGCCAGCAGCCCGGAGGGCCTAGCGGGCTACACCGGGGAGCTGTTTTTT. This sequence encodes CASSPEGLAGYTGELFF.